This TCR beta chain is drawn from a study of cytomegalovirus exposure and HLA in healthy donors. Researchers ran the PCR with 60 Vbeta and 13 Jbeta primers. The repertoire was sequenced with immunoSEQ multiplex PCR; TCRdb's copy has only in-frame clones and lacks some. The table shows about 160,000 clones, with 82% occurring only once. About this clone itself: It is unclear where the CDR3 begins or ends on the DNA, so no DNA is shown, and the CDR3 is as TCRdb lists it.

A total of 13 residues make up the CDR3, ends included. CDR1 and CDR2 from the germline V gene are MNHEY and SVGAGI. The sequence was obtained from a man between 45 and 60 years old in good health and CMV-seropositive. This chain connects TRBV6-5 to TRBJ1-2. Specimen: PBMCs. The CDR3: CASSSSGDYGYTF.